This TCR beta chain was sequenced in a study of cytomegalovirus exposure and HLA in healthy donors. PCR used 60 Vbeta primers and 13 Jbeta primers. The repertoire was sequenced with immunoSEQ multiplex PCR; TCRdb's copy has only in-frame clones and lacks some. The table has about 99,000 clones, over 60% seen once. Study-wide points: Later genetic work tied a missense DCLRE1C variant to beta-chain V and J trimming. Excluded: some indistinguishable V segments such as TRBV6-2 and TRBV6-3.

The CDR3 covers 16 residues. Trimming removed 8 bases from V and 15 bases from J, with 32 bases in between. The germline CDR1 and CDR2 sequences are MNHNY and SVGAGI (reference sequence). Remarks on this clone: What it recognizes is unknown.

This sequence joins TRBV6-6 and TRBJ1-5, with D uncertain. This clonotype originated in a woman younger than 30 in good health and CMV-seropositive. Sequenced input: PBMCs. CDR3 in amino acids: CASSPGTWEAAGEAHF. Here the CDR3 DNA reads TGTGCCAGCTCCCCTGGTACGTGGGAGGCGGCGGGAGAGGCGCATTTT.